This TCR beta chain was captured in a study of blood T cell repertoires in COVID-19. In the study overall: Italy, Spain and the United States were the sources of the convalescent and acute COVID-19 samples.

Per germline, CDR1 MNHNS and CDR2 SASEGT. The CDR3 is 15 residues long. V was pared by 5 bases and J by 1 base, with 14 bases between. The method was immunoSEQ multiplex PCR; TCRdb's version includes in-frame clones alone and lacks a portion of them. The sample lists approximately 150,000 clones, approximately 78% seen once, with 13% to 15% in the top ten. This receptor was obtained from a human donor with acute or convalescent COVID-19. The donor label of this sample is uncertain. This chain uses TRBV6-1 with TRBJ1-1, with a tentative D call TRBD1 (6 bases). Material for sequencing was peripheral blood. The chain's CDR3 is CASSWGGESNTEAFF. The CDR3 coding sequence is TGTGCCAGCAGTTGGGGGGGCGAATCGAACACTGAAGCTTTCTTT.